This passage covers 14 T cell receptor beta chains from one sample sequenced in a study of human T cells and chemical hapten exposure. Time point given: patch test 2, 6 weeks after DPC sensitization. Sample treatment: therapeutic diphenylcyclopropenone sensitization with weekly scalp DPC. TCRdb passed the RACE reads through MiXCR, listing each CDR3 protein once. This sample has 350,000 to 400,000 distinct CDR3 sequences; about 6% occur once, and the top ten carry over 5.5%. Source: whole blood, taken in connection with sensitization to the hapten diphenylcyclopropenone (DPC). These receptors were obtained from a woman aged 18 to 35 with alopecia areata. Some clones in this sample may be carry-over from other donors' samples.

This clonotype was seen a few times. The chain employs TRBV6-6 and TRBJ1-6; D may be TRBD1 (5 bases). This CDR3 has 15 residues. CDR1 is MNHNY, CDR2 SVGAGI, per germline (reference sequence). V was cut by 3 bases and J by 10 bases, with 16 bases left in between. CDR3 sequence reads: CASSYGGGVGSPLHF. The CDR3 nucleotides are TGTGCCAGCAGTTATGGGGGTGGCGTGGGGTCACCCCTCCACTTT.

The chain is built from TRBV4-3 and TRBJ1-1, with D hard to call. Trimming removed 0 bases from V and 0 bases from J, with 5 bases in between. Germline V lookup: CDR1 LGHNA, CDR2 YSLEER. The CDR3 runs to 14 residues. CDR3 residues: CASSQDRVNTEAFF. As DNA, the CDR3 is TGCGCCAGCAGCCAAGATAGGGTGAACACTGAAGCTTTCTTT.

Only a few counts were recorded for this clonotype. The CDR3 reads CASSLQGALRTDTQYF. The CDR3 nucleotides are TGCGCCAGCAGCTTACAGGGGGCGCTGAGGACAGATACGCAGTATTTT. The chain couples TRBV5-1 to TRBJ2-3; 9 bases match TRBD1. Germline V CDR1 and CDR2: SGHRS, YFSETQ. Trimming removed 2 bases from V and 3 bases from J; junction bases left unmatched: 7. The length of the CDR3 is 16 residues.

This clonotype was observed at least ten times. This chain links TRBV5-1 with TRBJ1-1, with D possibly being TRBD1 (6 bases). The CDR3 runs 14 residues. The germline gives CDR1 SGHRS, CDR2 YFSETQ. V was clipped by 0 bases and J by 2 bases, with 8 bases between them. CDR3 residues: CASSLGQENTEAFF. The CDR3 nucleotides are TGCGCCAGCAGCTTGGGACAGGAAAACACTGAAGCTTTCTTT.

Ten or more counts support this clonotype. V is TRBV29-1 and J is TRBJ1-1; D is unresolved. Per germline, CDR1 SQVTM and CDR2 ANQGSEA. This CDR3 has 15 residues. Trimming stripped 4 bases from V and 4 bases from J, with 19 bases between. The CDR3 loop reads CSVGNFRHTVTEAFF. CDR3 sequence (DNA): TGCAGCGTTGGGAATTTCCGCCACACGGTCACTGAAGCTTTCTTT.

This chain joins TRBV28 and TRBJ2-3, with 10 bases aligning to TRBD2. V dropped 2 bases and J dropped 6; count of bases not matched to a gene: 5. Germline assignment: CDR1 MDHEN and CDR2 SYDVKM. The CDR3 totals 15 residues. CDR3 residues: CASSLISGGVDTQYF. As DNA, the CDR3 is TGTGCCAGCAGTTTAATCAGCGGGGGGGTGGATACGCAGTATTTT.

This clonotype turned up a few times. The V gene is TRBV20-1, the J gene TRBJ1-4; the D gene is possibly TRBD1 (5 bases). The CDR3 has 15 residues. Germline lookup yields CDR1 DFQATT and CDR2 SNEGSKA (reference sequence). V dropped 0 bases and J dropped 5 bases, with 13 bases sitting between them. The CDR3 sequence: CSARDVGGQNEKLFF. The CDR3 coding sequence is TGCAGTGCTAGAGATGTGGGGGGTCAGAATGAAAAACTGTTTTTT.

This clonotype was recorded many times. The chain is built from TRBV20-1 and TRBJ1-2, with D tentatively TRBD1 (5 bases). This CDR3 comprises 16 residues. Per germline, CDR1 DFQATT and CDR2 SNEGSKA (reference sequence). V was cut by 3 bases and J by 0 bases, with 17 bases left in between. The DNA for the CDR3 is TGCAGTGCTAGTAACGTTTGGGGAGGGGCTAACTATGGCTACACCTTC. Amino acid sequence: CSASNVWGGANYGYTF.

Many counts were recorded for this clonotype. CDR3 sequence: CASSSYGGTGNNEQFF. CDR3 sequence (DNA): TGTGCCAGCAGCTCTTACGGGGGGACTGGGAACAATGAGCAGTTCTTC. The chain carries TRBV7-3 and TRBJ2-1; 7 nucleotides agree with TRBD2. Per germline, CDR1 SGHTA and CDR2 FQGTGA. The CDR3 is 16 amino acids. V trimming: 4 bases; J trimming: 5 bases; junction bases outside the gene matches: 11.

CDR3 nucleotides: TGCGCCAGCAGCCAAGATGGGACAGGGGGCGAAGAAAAACTGTTTTTT. As protein: CASSQDGTGGEEKLFF. The genes are TRBV4-3 and TRBJ1-4, with 12 bases aligning to TRBD1. The V segment lost 0 bases and the J segment 8 bases; nucleotides outside the gene matches: 4. Germline values: CDR1 LGHNA, CDR2 YSLEER. The CDR3 extends over 16 amino acids.

The CDR3 DNA sequence: TGCAGTGCTAGAGATTGGCTAGCGGGGGGGCAAAGCACAGATACGCAGTATTTT. Translation: CSARDWLAGGQSTDTQYF. This chain uses TRBV20-1 with TRBJ2-3; 12 positions agree with TRBD2. The CDR3 extends over 18 amino acids. V shed 0 bases and J 0 bases; nucleotides not matched to a gene: 7. CDR1 is DFQATT and CDR2 is SNEGSKA in the germline V gene (reference sequence).

This clonotype has at least ten counts. V gene TRBV12-3 or TRBV12-4 combines with J gene TRBJ1-5; D not certain. Trimming took off 5 bases at V and 4 bases at J, with 9 bases between the two ends. The CDR3 runs to 13 residues. In DNA, the CDR3 is TGTGCCAGCAGTCTTCGGATGAATCAGCCCCAGCATTTT. Translating it yields CASSLRMNQPQHF.

This clonotype was recorded at least ten times. The gene calls are TRBV28 and TRBJ1-5; D is unresolved. CDR1 MDHEN and CDR2 SYDVKM come from the germline V gene. Trimming shortened V by 2 bases and J by 10 bases, and 9 bases separated the two germline ends. The CDR3 has 12 amino acids. CDR3 sequence reads: CASSLGSRPQHF. The CDR3 DNA sequence: TGTGCCAGCAGTTTAGGGTCGCGACCCCAGCATTTT.

This clonotype was seen repeatedly, ten times or more. The chain is built from TRBV12-5 and TRBJ1-5; no clear D. This CDR3 is built from 14 residues. Germline values: CDR1 LGHNT, CDR2 FRNRAP. With 8 bases removed from V and 0 bases from J, the gap between germline ends came to 11 bases. The CDR3 DNA sequence: TGTGCTAGTACGGAATTTTATAGCAATCAGCCCCAGCATTTT. The encoded protein is CASTEFYSNQPQHF. Full variable domain (remainder filled in from reference TRBV12-5 and TRBJ1-5): DARVTQTPRHKVTEMGQEVTMRCQPILGHNTVFWYRQTMMQGLELLAYFRNRAPLDDSGMPKDRFSAEMPDATLATLKIQPSEPRDSAVYFCASTEFYSNQPQHFGDGTRLSIL.